Following are 30 T cell receptor beta chains from one sample sequenced in a study of T cell responses to AZD1222 COVID-19 vaccine. Only in-frame clones appear in the TCRdb table, and some are missing; sequencing was by immunoSEQ multiplex PCR. The sample has tens of thousands of clones, around 89% seen once. The input for sequencing was peripheral blood, taken on day 0 of AZD1222 vaccination. All receptors come from an adult in good health.

The rearrangement joins TRBV11-2 to TRBJ2-4; TRBD2 might be the D (5 bases). The CDR3 totals 13 residues. Trimming removed 5 bases at V and 2 bases at J, with 7 bases between. The germline gives CDR1 SGHAT, CDR2 FQNNGV. The CDR3 nucleotides read TGTGCCAGCAGCCGGAGGACCAAAAACATTCAGTACTTC. Amino acids: CASSRRTKNIQYF.

The J gene is TRBJ2-7, the V gene TRBV12-3 or TRBV12-4; TRBD2 might be the D (7 bases). The V end was cut by 7 bases, the J end by 6 bases, with 13 bases between. CDR3 length: 12 residues. The CDR3 DNA is TGTGCCAGCACCTTAGGGGGGGGCGAGCAGTACTTC. Protein sequence: CASTLGGGEQYF.

This clone was detected once. The chain is built from TRBV11-1 and TRBJ1-1; possible D gene TRBD1, 5 bases. From germline, CDR1 is SGHAT and CDR2 FQDESV (reference sequence). Trimming took 3 bases from V and 0 from J, leaving 8 bases between them. The CDR3 is made up of 14 amino acids. The CDR3 protein is CASSFGGMNTEAFF. CDR3 nucleotides: TGTGCCAGCAGCTTTGGGGGTATGAACACTGAAGCTTTCTTT.

The V and J genes are TRBV24-1 and TRBJ2-1; D may be TRBD1 (5 bases). The V gene's germline CDR1 is KGHDR and CDR2 SFDVKD. This CDR3 is 16 amino acids long. V shed 0 bases and J shed 7 bases, with 15 bases lying between them. CDR3 protein: CATSDLQSAGLNEQFF. The CDR3 DNA follows: TGTGCCACCAGTGATTTGCAAAGTGCAGGGCTGAATGAGCAGTTCTTC.

The chain is built from TRBV5-4 and TRBJ2-6; no firm D call. The CDR3 runs to 14 residues. Trimming pared 0 bases from V and 4 bases from J, leaving 5 bases between. Germline CDR1 SGHNT, CDR2 YYREEE (reference sequence). CDR3 sequence (DNA): TGTGCCAGCAGCTTGGATAGGGGGGCCAACGTCCTGACTTTC. This codes for CASSLDRGANVLTF.

The CDR3 spells CASSLAGQGDEQYF. Here the CDR3 DNA reads TGTGCCAGCAGCTTAGCGGGACAGGGAGACGAGCAGTACTTC. V gene TRBV7-3 combines with J gene TRBJ2-7; the match to TRBD1 covers 9 bases. The CDR3 has 14 residues. J gave up 5 bases and V 2 bases, and 4 bases lay outside the gene matches. From germline, CDR1 is SGHTA and CDR2 FQGTGA.

The gene calls are TRBV29-1 and TRBJ2-7; no firm D call. Per germline, CDR1 SQVTM and CDR2 ANQGSEA. The V gene lost 5 bases and the J gene lost 0 bases, with 11 bases spanning the gap. The length of the CDR3 is 13 residues. CDR3 DNA sequence: TGCAGCGTTCGTGCCGAAAACTCCTACGAGCAGTACTTC. Protein: CSVRAENSYEQYF.

J is TRBJ2-4 and V is TRBV5-5, with TRBD1 matching over 8 bases. V lost 6 bases and J lost 8; bases outside the gene matches: 4. This CDR3 is 12 amino acids long. Germline CDR1 is SGHKS and CDR2 is YYEKEE (reference sequence). The CDR3 reads CASMTGEDIQYF. CDR3 in DNA: TGTGCCAGCATGACAGGGGAGGACATTCAGTACTTC.

This clone was recorded only once. The rearrangement links TRBV9 to TRBJ2-7; 9 nucleotides line up with TRBD1. The V and J ends lost 3 bases and 3 bases, in that order; junction bases with no gene match: 7. CDR1 and CDR2 (germline): SGDLS, YYNGEE. This CDR3 is built from 15 residues. The CDR3 coding sequence is TGTGCCAGCAGCGCATCGGGACAGGGCTACTACGAGCAGTACTTC. Translating it yields CASSASGQGYYEQYF.

The chain uses TRBV7-9 and TRBJ1-2; TRBD1 matches 12 bases. The J segment lost 2 bases and the V segment lost 8 bases, leaving 3 bases of the junction unmatched. Germline CDR1 SEHNR, CDR2 FQNEAQ (reference sequence). CDR3 length: 14 residues. The chain's CDR3 is CASGGTGGNYGYTF. For the CDR3, the DNA is TGTGCCAGCGGGGGGACAGGGGGCAACTATGGCTACACCTTC.

V usage is TRBV5-4 and J usage is TRBJ2-6; no clear D. Per germline, CDR1 SGHNT and CDR2 YYREEE (reference sequence). Trimming pared 4 bases from V and 0 bases from J, leaving 8 bases between. The CDR3 is 15 amino acids. DNA for the CDR3: TGTGCCAGCAGCCAACACCACTCTGGGGCCAACGTCCTGACTTTC. This sequence encodes CASSQHHSGANVLTF.

The chain combines TRBV27 with TRBJ2-7; 9 positions match TRBD2. The CDR3 runs to 17 residues. CDR1 and CDR2 from the germline V gene are MNHEY and SMNVEV (reference sequence). The V gene end was trimmed by 5 bases and the J gene end by 2 bases; junction bases not matched to a gene: 13. The CDR3 DNA follows: TGTGCCAGCAGTCCCACCCGGACTAGCGAATGGACCTACGAGCAGTACTTC. This codes for CASSPTRTSEWTYEQYF.

The chain combines TRBV9 with TRBJ1-3; 7 positions agree with TRBD1. The germline V gene has CDR1 SGDLS and CDR2 YYNGEE. The J segment lost 5 bases and the V segment lost 4 bases, leaving 9 bases of the junction unmatched. The CDR3 is 15 residues long. The CDR3 DNA is TGTGCCAGCAGCTTAACCGGGACAGAAAGAAACACCATATATTTT. Residues: CASSLTGTERNTIYF.

There are many counts of this clone. This chain joins TRBV27 and TRBJ2-2; 10 positions match TRBD1. The CDR3 sequence is 15 residues long. With 5 bases clipped from V and 5 bases from J, the junction kept 5 bases outside the gene matches. CDR1 is MNHEY, CDR2 SMNVEV, per germline (reference sequence). CDR3 sequence: CASSRQGAPTGELFF. Written as DNA, the CDR3 is TGTGCCAGCAGTAGACAGGGGGCGCCAACCGGGGAGCTGTTTTTT.

The chain combines TRBV5-1 with TRBJ1-4; 7 bases are shared with TRBD1. The CDR3 length is 16 residues. J gave up 3 bases and V 4 bases, and 9 bases lay outside the gene matches. Looked up from germline, CDR1 is SGHRS and CDR2 is YFSETQ. The CDR3 protein is CASSAWTGGSNEKLFF. The CDR3 DNA reads as TGCGCCAGCAGCGCCTGGACAGGAGGGTCTAATGAAAAACTGTTTTTT.

The chain recombines TRBV28 with TRBJ1-2, with no clear D. CDR1 and CDR2 (germline): MDHEN, SYDVKM. With 4 bases removed from V and 4 bases from J, the gap between germline ends came to 16 bases. The CDR3 covers 15 residues. CDR3 residues: CASSSGPPRVYGYTF. The CDR3 DNA reads as TGTGCCAGCAGTTCAGGACCTCCCAGAGTCTATGGCTACACCTTC.

The rearrangement uses TRBV2 and TRBJ1-5, with 7 bases lining up with TRBD1. Germline V gives CDR1 SNHLY, CDR2 FYNNEI. The trim removed 1 base at V and 7 bases at J, leaving 4 bases unmatched. This CDR3 contains 14 residues. The CDR3 nucleotides read TGTGCCAGCAGTGAAGAGGGGGCTAGGCAGCCCCAGCATTTT. Translating it yields CASSEEGARQPQHF. The variable domain in full, with the rest retrieved from reference TRBV2 and TRBJ1-5, is EPEVTQTPSHQVTQMGQEVILRCVPISNHLYFYWYRQILGQKVEFLVSFYNNEISEKSEIFDDQFSVERPDGSNFTLKIRSTKLEDSAMYFCASSEEGARQPQHFGDGTRLSIL.

The chain employs TRBV28 and TRBJ1-5; no definite D call. Germline values: CDR1 MDHEN, CDR2 SYDVKM. Deletions cut 2 bases from V and 0 bases from J, with 14 bases between. CDR3 size: 17 residues. The CDR3 bases are TGTGCCAGCAGTTTACCTCGGGGAGGGCTTAGCAATCAGCCCCAGCATTTT. This codes for CASSLPRGGLSNQPQHF.

The rearrangement uses TRBV30 and TRBJ1-6, with unresolved D. The germline V and J ends were trimmed by 1 base and 10 bases, with 8 bases remaining between them. This CDR3 contains 12 residues. Germline CDR1 GTSNPN, CDR2 SVGIG (reference sequence). The DNA for the CDR3 is TGTGCCTGGAGTGGCTCCACATCACCCCTCCACTTT. Residues: CAWSGSTSPLHF.

This chain uses TRBV7-9 with TRBJ1-4; D is unresolved. CDR1 SEHNR and CDR2 FQNEAQ come from the germline V gene (reference sequence). Trimming left V 4 bases short and J 8 bases short, with 17 bases between. The CDR3 length is 15 residues. The CDR3 nucleotides read TGTGCCAGCAGCTCACTCGGAAACAACCGCGAAAAACTGTTTTTT. Translated: CASSSLGNNREKLFF.

The chain joins TRBV7-9 to TRBJ2-3; the match to TRBD1 covers 8 bases. CDR1 SEHNR and CDR2 FQNEAQ come from the germline V gene (reference sequence). V was pared by 5 bases and J by 5 bases, with 9 bases of the junction left unmatched. CDR3 length: 15 residues. The CDR3 nucleotides read TGTGCCAGCAGCAACCGGGACAGGCCAGGAGATACGCAGTATTTT. Translation: CASSNRDRPGDTQYF.

By share of the sample, this clone is medium-sized. The chain combines TRBV11-2 with TRBJ2-1, with D maybe TRBD1 (5 bases). The CDR3 length is 15 residues. The germline V and J ends were trimmed by 0 bases and 7 bases, with 13 bases remaining between them. Per the germline V gene, CDR1 is SGHAT and CDR2 is FQNNGV. The CDR3 bases are TGTGCCAGCAGCTTAGATAGCAGGGCCATAAATGAGCAGTTCTTC. Protein product: CASSLDSRAINEQFF.

V is TRBV5-4 and J is TRBJ2-7; 15 bases agree with TRBD2. After removal of 4 bases from V and 6 bases from J, the junction contained 11 bases not matched to a gene. This CDR3 spans 17 amino acids. Germline CDR1 reads SGHNT; CDR2 reads YYREEE (reference sequence). CDR3 nucleotides: TGTGCCAGCAGCAATAAATACGGGACTAGCGGGGGGAGCGAGCAGTACTTC. It is translated as CASSNKYGTSGGSEQYF.

The chain links TRBV30 to TRBJ1-5; 7 positions agree with TRBD1. The germline V gene encodes CDR1 GTSNPN and CDR2 SVGIG (reference sequence). The trim removed 2 bases at V and 2 bases at J, leaving 3 bases unmatched. This CDR3 contains 14 residues. CDR3 DNA sequence: TGTGCCTGGAGTCTGGACAGGCGCAATCAGCCCCAGCATTTT. It codes for CAWSLDRRNQPQHF.

V gene TRBV5-6 combines with J gene TRBJ2-7; 9 nucleotides align to TRBD2. The CDR3 sequence is 14 residues long. V dropped 2 bases and J dropped 3; count of bases not matched to a gene: 3. Germline lookup yields CDR1 SGHDT and CDR2 YYEEEE. The CDR3 region has the DNA TGTGCCAGCAGCTTAGCGGGGGGCTTCTACGAGCAGTACTTC. It encodes CASSLAGGFYEQYF.

This chain links TRBV9 with TRBJ2-2; D possibly uses TRBD1 or TRBD2 (6 bases each). Trimming left V 4 bases short and J 9 bases short, with 22 bases between. The CDR3 covers 16 residues. The germline V gene has CDR1 SGDLS and CDR2 YYNGEE. The CDR3 protein is CASSPRGAGDDRELFF. DNA of the CDR3: TGTGCCAGCAGCCCCCGCGGGGCAGGGGATGACCGGGAGCTGTTTTTT.

DNA for the CDR3: TGCGCCAGCAGCCGGGATTTAGAGACCCAGTACTTC. Its protein product is CASSRDLETQYF. The chain has TRBV5-1 and TRBJ2-5; TRBD2 might be the D (5 bases). V dropped 4 bases and J dropped 4 bases, with 8 bases sitting between them. In germline, CDR1 is SGHRS, CDR2 YFSETQ. The CDR3 covers 12 residues.

The V gene is TRBV20-1, the J gene TRBJ1-1, with a tentative D call TRBD1 (6 bases). CDR3 length: 11 residues. Trimming took off 5 bases at V and 10 bases at J, with 14 bases between the two ends. CDR1 DFQATT and CDR2 SNEGSKA come from the germline V gene (reference sequence). CDR3 protein: CSAGTTEGAFF. CDR3 bases: TGCAGTGCTGGGACAACTGAAGGAGCTTTCTTT.

V gene TRBV19 combines with J gene TRBJ1-2; D remains ambiguous. The CDR3 is made up of 15 amino acids. Trimming took off 3 bases at V and 4 bases at J, with 15 bases between the two ends. In germline, CDR1 is LNHDA, CDR2 SQIVND (reference sequence). As DNA, the CDR3 is TGTGCCAGTAGTATGCAGCCTTCGACAATCTATGGCTACACCTTC. As protein: CASSMQPSTIYGYTF.

The CDR3 region is CASPNPWRVRYGYTF. The CDR3, as DNA: TGTGCCAGCCCTAACCCGTGGCGAGTCCGCTATGGCTACACCTTC. The chain links TRBV11-2 to TRBJ1-2; no firm D call. V was cut by 8 bases and J by 4 bases, with 20 bases left in between. CDR3 length: 15 amino acids. From germline, CDR1 is SGHAT and CDR2 FQNNGV.